The subject of this entry is one TCR beta chain. The data are from a study of OX40 agonist ivuxolimab in advanced cancers. The CDR3 runs 12 residues. CDR1 is SGHTA, CDR2 FQGNSA, per germline. V gave up 1 base and J gave up 7 bases, with 5 bases separating them. Assay: immunoSEQ multiplex PCR; the TCRdb copy retains only in-frame clones and omits some. Of about 57,000 clones listed, 83% are singletons. The sequences come from CD4+ or CD8+ T cells sorted from blood, collected in a trial of the OX40 agonist ivuxolimab. This receptor was identified in an adult with an advanced solid tumor such as melanoma, head and neck, liver or kidney cancer. The V call is TRBV7-2, the J call TRBJ2-1; D gene ambiguous. Here the CDR3 DNA reads TGTGCCAGCAGCTTAGTTGGGAATGAGCAGTTCTTC. It specifies CASSLVGNEQFF.